A selection of T cell receptor beta chains follows, all from one sample in a study of OX40 agonist ivuxolimab in advanced cancers. Only in-frame clones appear in the TCRdb table, and some are missing; sequencing was by immunoSEQ multiplex PCR. The sample includes around 45,000 clones, approximately 90% of them seen just once. The sample was CD4+ or CD8+ T cells sorted from blood, taken in a trial of the OX40 agonist ivuxolimab. The receptors were gathered from an adult with an advanced solid tumor such as melanoma, head and neck, liver or kidney cancer. Both conserved end residues are part of each CDR3. A D gene is named only where the DNA matches it firmly. Only some rows state a clone size, as once, few, many or a class for expanded clones.

J gene: TRBJ2-7
V gene: TRBV27
D gene: -
clone size: -
CDR3 DNA: TGTGCCAGCCAAGGAACCACCGTCTCCTACGAGCAGTACTTC
CDR3 protein: CASQGTTVSYEQYF

J gene: TRBJ1-1
V gene: TRBV4-1
D gene: -
clone size: -
CDR3 DNA: TGCGCCAGCAGCTCCCCCGGAAGGGGAAGCACTGAAGCTTTCTTT
CDR3 protein: CASSSPGRGSTEAFF

J gene: TRBJ2-1
V gene: TRBV5-8
D gene: -
clone size: -
CDR3 DNA: TGTGCCAGCAGCTTGGATTCTAGGTCTAGCAATGAGCAGTTCTTC
CDR3 protein: CASSLDSRSSNEQFF

J gene: TRBJ1-5
V gene: TRBV7-9
D gene: -
clone size: -
CDR3 DNA: TGTGCCAGCAGCTCATCAATTTCCCTGGACCAGATGGATCAGCCCCAGCATTTT
CDR3 protein: CASSSSISLDQMDQPQHF

J gene: TRBJ2-2
V gene: TRBV6-5
D gene: -
clone size: -
CDR3 DNA: TGTGCCAGCAGTCTCTCCCCTCTAATGGTCGGGGAGCTGTTTTTT
CDR3 protein: CASSLSPLMVGELFF

J gene: TRBJ2-7
V gene: TRBV5-4
D gene: -
clone size: -
CDR3 DNA: TGTGCCAGCAGTGCTACTGGGTCAGGAGGGGTCGAGCAGTACTTC
CDR3 protein: CASSATGSGGVEQYF

J gene: TRBJ2-7
V gene: TRBV11-2
D gene: -
clone size: once
CDR3 DNA: TGTGCCAGCAGCTCGACTTACGAGCAGTACTTC
CDR3 protein: CASSSTYEQYF

J gene: TRBJ2-5
V gene: TRBV4-1
D gene: TRBD2
clone size: -
CDR3 DNA: TGCGCCAGCAGCCAAGCTTCTAGCGGCTACCAAGAGACCCAGTACTTC
CDR3 protein: CASSQASSGYQETQYF

J gene: TRBJ1-5
V gene: TRBV6-5
D gene: -
clone size: -
CDR3 DNA: TGTGCCAGCAGTTACGAGGAGGGCAATCAGCCCCAGCATTTT
CDR3 protein: CASSYEEGNQPQHF

J gene: TRBJ2-7
V gene: TRBV27
D gene: -
clone size: -
CDR3 DNA: TGTGCCAGCAGTTTGCTCGGACAGTTCGAGCAGTACTTC
CDR3 protein: CASSLLGQFEQYF

J gene: TRBJ2-2
V gene: TRBV27
D gene: TRBD1
clone size: -
CDR3 DNA: TGTGCCAGCAGCAAGGACAGGGCGAACACCGGGGAGCTGTTTTTT
CDR3 protein: CASSKDRANTGELFF

J gene: TRBJ1-5
V gene: TRBV7-9
D gene: TRBD1
clone size: medium-sized
CDR3 DNA: TGTGCCAGCAGCTCGGGACAGGGGTGGCAGCCCCAGCATTTT
CDR3 protein: CASSSGQGWQPQHF

J gene: TRBJ1-1
V gene: TRBV9
D gene: TRBD1
clone size: once
CDR3 DNA: TGTGCCAGCACCCTAAGTTACAGGGGGGACAGGATGAACACTGAAGCTTTCTTT
CDR3 protein: CASTLSYRGDRMNTEAFF

J gene: TRBJ2-7
V gene: TRBV9
D gene: -
clone size: -
CDR3 DNA: TGTGCCAGCAGCGTAGACCCCGGGAGTACTTACTACGAGCAGTACTTC
CDR3 protein: CASSVDPGSTYYEQYF

J gene: TRBJ1-1
V gene: TRBV6-5
D gene: -
clone size: -
CDR3 DNA: TGTGCCAGCAGGTCTAATCGGGGGGTTGAGACTTTCTTT
CDR3 protein: CASRSNRGVETFF

J gene: TRBJ2-3
V gene: TRBV7-9
D gene: -
clone size: -
CDR3 DNA: TGTGCCAGCAGCCTGAATCTCGATACGCAGTATTTT
CDR3 protein: CASSLNLDTQYF

J gene: TRBJ2-3
V gene: TRBV5-1
D gene: TRBD1
clone size: -
CDR3 DNA: TGCGCCAGCAGCTGGACCGGGACAGGGTCCTTGGCAGATACGCAGTATTTT
CDR3 protein: CASSWTGTGSLADTQYF

J gene: TRBJ2-5
V gene: TRBV11-2
D gene: -
clone size: -
CDR3 DNA: TGTGCCAGCAGCTTAGGTCGGGGGGCGGGTGAGACCCAGTACTTC
CDR3 protein: CASSLGRGAGETQYF

J gene: TRBJ1-1
V gene: TRBV19
D gene: TRBD1
clone size: -
CDR3 DNA: TGTGCCAGTAGCCTACAGGGGGGGAACACTGAAGCTTTCTTT
CDR3 protein: CASSLQGGNTEAFF

J gene: TRBJ1-5
V gene: TRBV27
D gene: -
clone size: -
CDR3 DNA: TGTGCCAGCAGTCCCAGGGGCCAGCCCCAGCATTTT
CDR3 protein: CASSPRGQPQHF

J gene: TRBJ2-4
V gene: TRBV7-9
D gene: TRBD2
clone size: medium-sized
CDR3 DNA: TGTGCCAGCAGCTTACTGCGGCCGAGGGGAGGGTACATTCAGTACTTC
CDR3 protein: CASSLLRPRGGYIQYF

J gene: TRBJ2-7
V gene: TRBV19
D gene: TRBD1
clone size: -
CDR3 DNA: TGTGCCAGTAGTTCCACCGGGACAGGGTACGAGCAGTACTTC
CDR3 protein: CASSSTGTGYEQYF

J gene: TRBJ2-1
V gene: TRBV28
D gene: TRBD1
clone size: -
CDR3 DNA: TGTGCCAGCAGTTTCCTCGGACAGGGGAGGGATGAGCAGTTCTTC
CDR3 protein: CASSFLGQGRDEQFF

J gene: TRBJ1-1
V gene: TRBV20-1
D gene: -
clone size: once
CDR3 DNA: TGCAGTGCTAGAGTTAACACTGAAGCTTTCTTT
CDR3 protein: CSARVNTEAFF

J gene: TRBJ2-1
V gene: TRBV2
D gene: TRBD1
clone size: -
CDR3 DNA: TGTGCCAGCAGCACAAGCACAGGGGGAGGCTCCTACAATGAGCAGTTCTTC
CDR3 protein: CASSTSTGGGSYNEQFF

J gene: TRBJ2-7
V gene: TRBV7-3
D gene: TRBD1
clone size: -
CDR3 DNA: TGTGCCAGCAGCTTAATGGGGACAGGCTACGAGCAGTACTTC
CDR3 protein: CASSLMGTGYEQYF

J gene: TRBJ1-5
V gene: TRBV27
D gene: -
clone size: once
CDR3 DNA: TGTGCCAGCAGTGGGAGGAATCAGCCCCAGCATTTT
CDR3 protein: CASSGRNQPQHF

J gene: TRBJ2-7
V gene: TRBV5-1
D gene: TRBD1
clone size: -
CDR3 DNA: TGCGCCAGCAGCTTCCCCCTTGACGACAGGGGTTACGACGAGCAGTACTTC
CDR3 protein: CASSFPLDDRGYDEQYF

J gene: TRBJ2-5
V gene: TRBV2
D gene: TRBD1
clone size: once
CDR3 DNA: TGTGCCAGCAGGGAAACCCAAGACAGGGACCAAGAGACCCAGTACTTC
CDR3 protein: CASRETQDRDQETQYF

J gene: TRBJ2-7
V gene: TRBV11-2
D gene: TRBD2
clone size: -
CDR3 DNA: TGTGCCAGCAGCTGGGCGGGAGACCTCTACGAGCAGTACTTC
CDR3 protein: CASSWAGDLYEQYF

J gene: TRBJ2-1
V gene: TRBV2
D gene: -
clone size: -
CDR3 DNA: TGTGCCAGCTTCGGATCCCCCAATGAGCAGTTCTTC
CDR3 protein: CASFGSPNEQFF

J gene: TRBJ2-5
V gene: TRBV7-9
D gene: -
clone size: -
CDR3 DNA: TGTGCCAGCAGCTTAGCTTGGACGGAGCAGTACTTC
CDR3 protein: CASSLAWTEQYF

J gene: TRBJ1-5
V gene: TRBV5-8
D gene: TRBD1
clone size: -
CDR3 DNA: TGTGCCAGCAGCTGGGACAGTTCGGGCCAGCCCCAGCATTTT
CDR3 protein: CASSWDSSGQPQHF

J gene: TRBJ1-1
V gene: TRBV5-4
D gene: -
clone size: -
CDR3 DNA: TGTGCCAGCATCCCATTCGAAAGAGCGGGCACTGAAGCTTTCTTT
CDR3 protein: CASIPFERAGTEAFF

J gene: TRBJ2-2
V gene: TRBV7-9
D gene: -
clone size: -
CDR3 DNA: TGTGCCAGCAGCCCGGGGAGTACGAACACCGGGGAGCTGTTTTTT
CDR3 protein: CASSPGSTNTGELFF

J gene: TRBJ2-5
V gene: TRBV11-3
D gene: -
clone size: -
CDR3 DNA: TGTGCCAGCAGCCTGGGTGGGGGAGAGACCCAGTACTTC
CDR3 protein: CASSLGGGETQYF